This is a list of T cell receptor beta chains from one sample in a study of T cell repertoires in cytomegalovirus infection. TCRdb re-called the reads through MiXCR, storing one row per CDR3 protein. The sample includes 490,000 or so distinct CDR3 sequences, roughly 12% of them seen just once. The sample comprised PBMCs. The receptors were sampled from a human donor in good health (CMV status not recorded). Some clones in this sample may be carry-over from other donors' samples. The CDR3 runs from the conserved cysteine through the conserved F or W. A D gene is named only where the DNA matches it firmly. The listing skips clone size in some rows; elsewhere it reads once, few, many or a size class.

cdr3_aa cdr3_nt j_call d_call clone_size v_call cdr3_length
CASSESGTSETQYF TGCGCCAGCAGTGAGTCCGGGACTAGCGAAACCCAGTACTTC TRBJ2-5 TRBD2 few TRBV10-2 14
CASTQFGGEGEQYF TGTGCCAGCACCCAGTTCGGGGGAGAGGGAGAGCAGTACTTC TRBJ2-7 - many TRBV6-1 14
CASSLVVDPNSGANVLTF TGTGCCAGCAGCTTGGTGGTAGATCCAAACTCTGGGGCCAACGTCCTGACTTTC TRBJ2-6 - many TRBV5-8 18
CASSFPRSSYNEQFF TGTGCCAGCAGCTTTCCCAGGAGCTCCTACAATGAGCAGTTCTTC TRBJ2-1 - - TRBV5-5 15
CSARGGSGTEAFF TGCAGTGCTAGGGGGGGTTCGGGGACTGAAGCTTTCTTT TRBJ1-1 - many TRBV20-1 13
CASSPETGHGYTF TGTGCCAGCAGTCCCGAGACAGGGCATGGCTACACCTTC TRBJ1-2 TRBD1 - TRBV25-1 13
CASSDRTGKLFF TGTGCCAGCTCTGACAGAACCGGAAAACTGTTTTTT TRBJ1-4 - many TRBV7-2 12
CASSLGRPGTGALSGANVLTF TGCGCCAGCAGCTTGGGGCGACCCGGGACAGGAGCCCTCTCTGGGGCCAACGTCCTGACTTTC TRBJ2-6 TRBD1 many TRBV5-1 21
CASSLTGEIYGYTF TGCGCCAGCAGCTTGACAGGGGAAATCTATGGCTACACCTTC TRBJ1-2 TRBD1 - TRBV5-1 14
CASSPTGISGETQYF TGTGCCAGCAGTCCAACAGGGATTTCGGGAGAGACCCAGTACTTC TRBJ2-5 - few TRBV12-3/TRBV12-4 15
CASRPTGGLSNIQYF TGTGCCAGCAGGCCCACAGGGGGATTATCGAACATTCAGTACTTC TRBJ2-4 TRBD1 many TRBV6-1 15
CASSLEIGTPEQFF TGTGCCAGCAGCTTAGAGATCGGGACACCCGAGCAGTTCTTC TRBJ2-1 - many TRBV7-6 14
CASSSRDSPDTEYF TGTGCCAGCAGCTCCCGGGACTCTCCAGATACGGAGTATTTT TRBJ2-3 - - TRBV7-9 14
CASSLTASSRGYTF TGTGCCAGCAGCTTAACGGCCTCAAGTAGGGGCTACACCTTC TRBJ1-2 - many TRBV7-2 14
CASSLDWGPTGELFF TGTGCCAGCAGCTTAGATTGGGGGCCCACCGGGGAGCTGTTTTTT TRBJ2-2 - few TRBV11-2 15
CASSSPAGQGEETQYF TGTGCCAGCAGCTCCCCCGCCGGACAGGGGGAAGAGACCCAGTACTTC TRBJ2-5 TRBD1 few TRBV5-4 16
CASSSGQGRSGELFF TGTGCCAGCAGCTCGGGACAGGGTCGGTCCGGGGAGCTGTTTTTT TRBJ2-2 TRBD1 many TRBV11-1 15
CASSLGTGGLDYTF TGTGCCAGCAGCTTGGGGACAGGGGGCTTGGACTACACCTTC TRBJ1-2 TRBD1 many TRBV7-9 14
CSARDSYGLLRQGGEQFF TGCAGTGCTAGAGACAGTTACGGGCTCCTGCGACAGGGGGGTGAGCAGTTCTTC TRBJ2-1 TRBD1 many TRBV20-1 18
CASSPSRNRVYGYTF TGTGCCAGTAGCCCCTCGCGGAACAGGGTGTATGGCTACACCTTC TRBJ1-2 - - TRBV19 15